The 11 T cell receptor beta chains below were found in one sample sequenced in a study of blood T cell repertoires in COVID-19. TCRdb's table, derived via immunoSEQ multiplex PCR, lists solely in-frame clones and lacks some. Altogether about 280,000 clones are present, 75% to 90% being singletons, with the ten largest covering roughly 2.1%. The specimen sequenced was peripheral blood. These receptors were taken from a woman younger than 45 who had recovered from COVID-19.

The chain is built from TRBV27 and TRBJ2-7; 8 bases are a match to TRBD1. The V and J ends lost 4 bases and 4 bases, in that order; junction bases with no gene match: 9. The CDR3 length is 15 residues. The germline CDR1 and CDR2 sequences are MNHEY and SMNVEV (reference sequence). CDR3 loop: CASSWGTGDMYEQYF. The CDR3 DNA reads as TGTGCCAGCAGTTGGGGGACAGGAGATATGTACGAGCAGTACTTC.

With regard to this clone: The junction departs from the called germline gene at one end, perhaps through a read error. The chain combines TRBV7-7 with TRBJ2-1; D is possibly TRBD1 (5 bases). The CDR3 is made up of 16 amino acids. CDR1 and CDR2 from the germline V gene are SSHAT and FNYEAQ (reference sequence). The CDR3, as DNA: TGTGCTAGCAGCCCCGACGCAGGGCAGCCCTACAATGAGCAGTTCTTC. Protein sequence: CASSPDAGQPYNEQFF.

V gene TRBV5-6 combines with J gene TRBJ1-4; D ambiguous. Trimming removed 4 bases at V and 7 bases at J, with 23 bases between. Germline loops: CDR1 SGHDT, CDR2 YYEEEE. This CDR3 has 17 residues. DNA of the CDR3: TGTGCCAGCAGCCGACACGGGTCCAGGTTTGGGAGTGAAAAACTGTTTTTT. Its translation is CASSRHGSRFGSEKLFF.

This chain links TRBV18 with TRBJ1-5; D remains unclear. V lost 2 bases, J lost 10 bases, and 6 bases lay in between. This CDR3 is built from 11 residues. CDR1 is KGHSH, CDR2 LQKENI, per germline. In nucleotides, the CDR3 is TGTGCCAGCTCACCAGGAGGTCCCCAGCATTTT. Encoded protein: CASSPGGPQHF.

The chain uses TRBV18 and TRBJ2-5, with TRBD2 as a possible D gene (6 bases). Germline CDR1 KGHSH, CDR2 LQKENI. Trimming cost V 0 bases and J 4 bases, with 15 bases left between them. The CDR3 is 16 amino acids. This chain's CDR3 is CASSPPFVRGGETQYF. DNA of the CDR3: TGTGCCAGCTCACCACCGTTCGTCCGGGGAGGAGAGACCCAGTACTTC.

CDR3 residues: CASMEGAYHGELFF. In nucleotides, the CDR3 is TGTGCCAGCATGGAGGGGGCTTACCACGGGGAGCTGTTTTTT. The chain carries TRBV6-5 and TRBJ2-2; TRBD1 is a possible D gene (7 bases). The CDR3 runs to 14 residues. Trimming pared 7 bases from V and 7 bases from J, leaving 16 bases between. CDR1 is MNHEY and CDR2 is SVGAGI in the germline V gene.

This chain links TRBV5-1 with TRBJ1-4; weak D call: TRBD1 (6 bases). The CDR3 is 17 residues long. Germline CDR1 is SGHRS and CDR2 is YFSETQ. V gave up 4 bases and J gave up 7 bases, with 23 bases separating them. The CDR3, as DNA: TGCGCCAGCAGCCCTCAGCCAACAGGGTCAGAACTTGAAAAACTGTTTTTT. The encoded protein is CASSPQPTGSELEKLFF.

The gene calls are TRBV30 and TRBJ2-7; no clear D. This CDR3 comprises 13 residues. Trimming removed 0 bases from V and 2 bases from J, with 8 bases in between. Germline V CDR1 and CDR2: GTSNPN, SVGIG (reference sequence). CDR3 sequence reads: CAWSVHTTYEQYF. The CDR3 DNA is TGTGCCTGGAGTGTACACACTACCTACGAGCAGTACTTC.

The chain employs TRBV4-1 and TRBJ1-4; D uncertain. Germline-derived CDR1 and CDR2 are MGHRA and YSYEKL. The CDR3 length is 11 residues. The V end was cut by 4 bases, the J end by 7 bases, with 4 bases between. CDR3 bases: TGCGCCAGCAGCCCGGGTGAAAAACTGTTTTTT. This sequence encodes CASSPGEKLFF.

The chain employs TRBV14 and TRBJ2-3, with 9 bases identical to TRBD1. Germline trimming cut 7 bases from V and 6 bases from J; bases unmatched to any gene: 11. The CDR3 extends over 15 amino acids. Germline CDR1 and CDR2: SGHDN and FVKESK. CDR3 in amino acids: CASTADRGPLDTQYF. The CDR3 bases are TGTGCCAGCACCGCGGACAGGGGACCTTTGGATACGCAGTATTTT.

V and J are TRBV5-1 and TRBJ2-7; no reliable D call. CDR1 and CDR2 from the germline V gene are SGHRS and YFSETQ. The CDR3 extends over 13 amino acids. Trimming stripped 0 bases from V and 2 bases from J, with 6 bases between. The CDR3 protein is CASSLEQAYEQYF. As DNA, the CDR3 is TGCGCCAGCAGCTTGGAGCAAGCCTACGAGCAGTACTTC.